A selection of T cell receptor beta chains follows, all from one sample in a study of shared clonotypes between healthy human individuals. The data were produced by immunoSEQ multiplex PCR, yet TCRdb's version contains in-frame clones alone and is incomplete. The sample lists 730,000 or so clones, about two thirds occurring once. Input material: memory CD4+ T cells sorted from blood. These receptors all stem from a woman in her 30s in good health. Both conserved end residues are part of each CDR3. A D gene is named only where the DNA matches it firmly. Rows give clone size only sometimes, using once, few, many, or a class for an expanded clone.

V gene: TRBV29-1; clone size: NA; J gene: TRBJ2-3; D gene: NA; CDR3 protein: CSVRGGVDTQYF
V gene: TRBV7-2; clone size: few; J gene: TRBJ2-7; D gene: TRBD2; CDR3 protein: CASNPQGLAGGEQYF
V gene: TRBV7-7; clone size: NA; J gene: TRBJ1-1; D gene: TRBD1; CDR3 protein: CASNSRGQDAAFF
V gene: TRBV25-1; clone size: NA; J gene: TRBJ1-6; D gene: TRBD1; CDR3 protein: CASSWDREVGGGSPLHF
V gene: TRBV7-9; clone size: NA; J gene: TRBJ2-5; D gene: TRBD2; CDR3 protein: CASSSRLAGETQYF
V gene: TRBV29-1; clone size: NA; J gene: TRBJ2-4; D gene: TRBD1; CDR3 protein: CSVELGDRGLPGAKNIQYF
V gene: TRBV5-1; clone size: NA; J gene: TRBJ1-3; D gene: NA; CDR3 protein: CASSPWEGFSGNTIYF
V gene: TRBV6-1; clone size: NA; J gene: TRBJ2-1; D gene: TRBD2; CDR3 protein: CASSGKGLAGAGEQFF
V gene: TRBV6-6; clone size: NA; J gene: TRBJ2-7; D gene: TRBD1; CDR3 protein: CASSRGQYEQYF
V gene: TRBV7-2; clone size: once; J gene: TRBJ2-2; D gene: NA; CDR3 protein: CASSLGGQGTGELFF
V gene: TRBV10-3; clone size: NA; J gene: TRBJ2-7; D gene: NA; CDR3 protein: CAISESRGDYEQYF
V gene: TRBV6-1; clone size: many; J gene: TRBJ2-2; D gene: NA; CDR3 protein: CASTAEEGGELFF
V gene: TRBV11-2; clone size: once; J gene: TRBJ1-2; D gene: TRBD1; CDR3 protein: CASSLAETGTYGYTF
V gene: TRBV29-1; clone size: NA; J gene: TRBJ1-1; D gene: NA; CDR3 protein: CSVESGVGNTEAFF
V gene: TRBV5-1; clone size: NA; J gene: TRBJ1-4; D gene: NA; CDR3 protein: CASREQDGGEKLFF
V gene: TRBV6-6; clone size: NA; J gene: TRBJ2-2; D gene: NA; CDR3 protein: CASTLGAGVVTGELFF
V gene: TRBV6-5; clone size: few; J gene: TRBJ2-1; D gene: NA; CDR3 protein: CASSYDPASRNEQFF
V gene: TRBV27; clone size: NA; J gene: TRBJ2-2; D gene: TRBD1; CDR3 protein: CASSSNSHIQGANTGELFF
V gene: TRBV6-4; clone size: once; J gene: TRBJ2-7; D gene: NA; CDR3 protein: CASSGLQGAYEQYF
V gene: TRBV5-1; clone size: NA; J gene: TRBJ1-1; D gene: NA; CDR3 protein: CASSRSDVNTEAFF
V gene: TRBV4-1; clone size: NA; J gene: TRBJ2-5; D gene: TRBD2; CDR3 protein: CASSHYPVSGGQETQYF
V gene: TRBV7-6; clone size: NA; J gene: TRBJ2-3; D gene: NA; CDR3 protein: CASSLAGVPTDTQYF
V gene: TRBV5-1; clone size: few; J gene: TRBJ1-1; D gene: NA; CDR3 protein: CASSLDRNTEAFF
V gene: TRBV5-6; clone size: once; J gene: TRBJ2-2; D gene: TRBD1; CDR3 protein: CASARTGSGELFF
V gene: TRBV6-6; clone size: NA; J gene: TRBJ1-2; D gene: TRBD1; CDR3 protein: CASRATGDGYTF
V gene: TRBV18; clone size: NA; J gene: TRBJ2-5; D gene: TRBD1; CDR3 protein: CASSPKGQQETQYF
V gene: TRBV29-1; clone size: NA; J gene: TRBJ2-1; D gene: TRBD2; CDR3 protein: CSVVRLAVYNEQFF
V gene: TRBV29-1; clone size: NA; J gene: TRBJ2-3; D gene: TRBD2; CDR3 protein: CSVLREAGGGDTQYF
V gene: TRBV30; clone size: NA; J gene: TRBJ1-3; D gene: NA; CDR3 protein: CAHTGPQGYTIYF
V gene: TRBV27; clone size: NA; J gene: TRBJ1-1; D gene: NA; CDR3 protein: CASSTQGALNTEAFF
V gene: TRBV18; clone size: NA; J gene: TRBJ2-3; D gene: NA; CDR3 protein: CASSQVDTQYF
V gene: TRBV7-7; clone size: NA; J gene: NA; D gene: TRBD1; CDR3 protein: CAVPRPGGSVYYEQYF
V gene: TRBV6-5; clone size: NA; J gene: TRBJ2-7; D gene: TRBD2; CDR3 protein: CASTRASGSGYEQYF
V gene: TRBV2; clone size: few; J gene: TRBJ2-5; D gene: NA; CDR3 protein: CASSEAGSELETQYF
V gene: TRBV7-9; clone size: NA; J gene: TRBJ2-7; D gene: TRBD1; CDR3 protein: CASSLGGQGAYEQYF
V gene: TRBV13; clone size: NA; J gene: TRBJ2-5; D gene: TRBD2; CDR3 protein: CASSLAWGLAGTGQYQETQYF
V gene: TRBV7-9; clone size: NA; J gene: TRBJ2-6; D gene: NA; CDR3 protein: CASSLGGQSPGANVLTF
V gene: TRBV27; clone size: NA; J gene: TRBJ2-3; D gene: NA; CDR3 protein: CASSPSRRWVQYF
V gene: TRBV27; clone size: NA; J gene: TRBJ2-3; D gene: NA; CDR3 protein: CASSFLLADTQYF
V gene: TRBV2; clone size: NA; J gene: TRBJ2-2; D gene: TRBD2; CDR3 protein: CASSLAGVGGTGELFF
V gene: TRBV27; clone size: NA; J gene: TRBJ2-2; D gene: TRBD2; CDR3 protein: CASSGDYPRPGELFF
V gene: TRBV14; clone size: NA; J gene: TRBJ1-1; D gene: NA; CDR3 protein: CASSRSWGEAFF
V gene: TRBV18; clone size: NA; J gene: TRBJ2-3; D gene: NA; CDR3 protein: CASPSPANTQYF
V gene: TRBV7-2; clone size: NA; J gene: TRBJ2-5; D gene: TRBD2; CDR3 protein: CASSLGGLAGVETQYF
V gene: TRBV28; clone size: few; J gene: TRBJ1-4; D gene: NA; CDR3 protein: CASSLTEKLFF
V gene: TRBV5-1; clone size: NA; J gene: TRBJ2-5; D gene: NA; CDR3 protein: CASSSDTARATQYF
V gene: TRBV4-2; clone size: NA; J gene: TRBJ2-3; D gene: TRBD2; CDR3 protein: CASSQRGSTSGTDTQYF
V gene: TRBV28; clone size: once; J gene: TRBJ1-1; D gene: NA; CDR3 protein: CASRPTGIRNTEAFF
V gene: TRBV9; clone size: NA; J gene: TRBJ2-1; D gene: TRBD1; CDR3 protein: CASSLRQGPYNEQFF
V gene: TRBV6-1; clone size: NA; J gene: TRBJ2-7; D gene: TRBD1; CDR3 protein: CASSPTGAEQYF
V gene: TRBV14; clone size: many; J gene: TRBJ2-4; D gene: TRBD1; CDR3 protein: CASSPGQGVVGRDIQYF
V gene: TRBV2; clone size: NA; J gene: TRBJ2-6; D gene: NA; CDR3 protein: CASSMRRKSSGANVLTF
V gene: TRBV7-9; clone size: NA; J gene: TRBJ2-7; D gene: TRBD2; CDR3 protein: CASTRTSGSYNEQYF
V gene: TRBV14; clone size: NA; J gene: TRBJ2-7; D gene: TRBD2; CDR3 protein: CASSQILAGSSEQYF